The rows below give T cell receptor beta chains drawn from one sample of a study of blood T cell repertoires in COVID-19. Sequenced by immunoSEQ multiplex PCR; TCRdb stores in-frame clones only, minus some. Of some 100,000 clones listed, approximately 91% are singletons. Source material: peripheral blood. The receptors come from a man in his forties or fifties with active COVID-19. Both conserved end residues are part of each CDR3. The order of the fields is V gene, clone size, J gene, CDR3 length, D gene, CDR3 protein. A D gene is named only where the DNA matches it firmly. Rows may omit the clone size; those that give it use once, few, many or a size class.

V: TRBV5-1; size: .; J: TRBJ2-7; length: 15; D: TRBD2; CDR3: CASSLSGGAPGEQYF
V: TRBV6-1; size: .; J: TRBJ1-4; length: 13; D: .; CDR3: CASSDRRYEKLFF
V: TRBV3-1/TRBV3-2; size: .; J: TRBJ1-2; length: 15; D: TRBD1; CDR3: CASSRTGAGNYGYTF
V: TRBV6-5; size: .; J: TRBJ1-4; length: 13; D: .; CDR3: CATRDRFNEKLFF
V: TRBV6-2/TRBV6-3; size: .; J: TRBJ1-5; length: 14; D: TRBD1; CDR3: CASSPTGGGQPQHF
V: TRBV7-9; size: few; J: TRBJ2-1; length: 16; D: .; CDR3: CASSPYSGGDYNEQFF
V: TRBV9; size: .; J: TRBJ2-5; length: 15; D: .; CDR3: CASSSLAMGKETQYF
V: TRBV18; size: once; J: TRBJ1-2; length: 15; D: .; CDR3: CASSPAPGEGYGYTF
V: TRBV18; size: .; J: TRBJ2-3; length: 15; D: .; CDR3: CASSPGQGNTDTQYF
V: TRBV27; size: .; J: TRBJ2-1; length: 15; D: .; CDR3: CASSLLVGGPHEQFF
V: TRBV11-2; size: .; J: TRBJ1-2; length: 16; D: TRBD1; CDR3: CASSVQPGTALYGYTF
V: TRBV5-6; size: .; J: TRBJ2-3; length: 15; D: .; CDR3: CASSLRSPSTDTQYF
V: TRBV11-3; size: .; J: TRBJ2-1; length: 16; D: TRBD2; CDR3: CASSKDASGGGNEQFF
V: TRBV5-1; size: few; J: TRBJ1-1; length: 18; D: TRBD1; CDR3: CASSSPRDRGRENTEAFF
V: TRBV10-1; size: .; J: TRBJ1-1; length: 16; D: TRBD1; CDR3: CASSESGTGANTEAFF
V: TRBV5-1; size: .; J: TRBJ2-7; length: 16; D: TRBD2; CDR3: CASSLGLAGGPYEQYF
V: TRBV25-1; size: .; J: TRBJ1-2; length: 12; D: .; CDR3: CASSDRAYGYTF
V: TRBV2; size: .; J: TRBJ2-5; length: 14; D: TRBD1; CDR3: CASSRTGGQETQYF
V: TRBV7-8; size: .; J: TRBJ2-3; length: 16; D: TRBD2; CDR3: CASTSGLAGATDTQYF
V: TRBV7-9; size: once; J: TRBJ2-3; length: 15; D: .; CDR3: CASSLPGIPTDTQYF
V: TRBV7-2; size: .; J: TRBJ2-7; length: 14; D: TRBD2; CDR3: CASSFSGGAEEQYF
V: TRBV3-1/TRBV3-2; size: .; J: TRBJ1-1; length: 12; D: .; CDR3: CASSVLTGTAFF
V: TRBV12-3/TRBV12-4; size: .; J: TRBJ1-1; length: 10; D: .; CDR3: CASRGPNWFF
V: TRBV5-4; size: .; J: TRBJ2-3; length: 17; D: TRBD2; CDR3: CASSPTLAGAGTDTQYF
V: TRBV2; size: once; J: TRBJ2-2; length: 12; D: .; CDR3: CASSAGTPTMFF
V: TRBV29-1; size: once; J: TRBJ2-5; length: 13; D: .; CDR3: CSVDPDRKETQYF
V: TRBV7-9; size: .; J: TRBJ1-1; length: 15; D: TRBD1; CDR3: CASSLEGTVNTEAFF